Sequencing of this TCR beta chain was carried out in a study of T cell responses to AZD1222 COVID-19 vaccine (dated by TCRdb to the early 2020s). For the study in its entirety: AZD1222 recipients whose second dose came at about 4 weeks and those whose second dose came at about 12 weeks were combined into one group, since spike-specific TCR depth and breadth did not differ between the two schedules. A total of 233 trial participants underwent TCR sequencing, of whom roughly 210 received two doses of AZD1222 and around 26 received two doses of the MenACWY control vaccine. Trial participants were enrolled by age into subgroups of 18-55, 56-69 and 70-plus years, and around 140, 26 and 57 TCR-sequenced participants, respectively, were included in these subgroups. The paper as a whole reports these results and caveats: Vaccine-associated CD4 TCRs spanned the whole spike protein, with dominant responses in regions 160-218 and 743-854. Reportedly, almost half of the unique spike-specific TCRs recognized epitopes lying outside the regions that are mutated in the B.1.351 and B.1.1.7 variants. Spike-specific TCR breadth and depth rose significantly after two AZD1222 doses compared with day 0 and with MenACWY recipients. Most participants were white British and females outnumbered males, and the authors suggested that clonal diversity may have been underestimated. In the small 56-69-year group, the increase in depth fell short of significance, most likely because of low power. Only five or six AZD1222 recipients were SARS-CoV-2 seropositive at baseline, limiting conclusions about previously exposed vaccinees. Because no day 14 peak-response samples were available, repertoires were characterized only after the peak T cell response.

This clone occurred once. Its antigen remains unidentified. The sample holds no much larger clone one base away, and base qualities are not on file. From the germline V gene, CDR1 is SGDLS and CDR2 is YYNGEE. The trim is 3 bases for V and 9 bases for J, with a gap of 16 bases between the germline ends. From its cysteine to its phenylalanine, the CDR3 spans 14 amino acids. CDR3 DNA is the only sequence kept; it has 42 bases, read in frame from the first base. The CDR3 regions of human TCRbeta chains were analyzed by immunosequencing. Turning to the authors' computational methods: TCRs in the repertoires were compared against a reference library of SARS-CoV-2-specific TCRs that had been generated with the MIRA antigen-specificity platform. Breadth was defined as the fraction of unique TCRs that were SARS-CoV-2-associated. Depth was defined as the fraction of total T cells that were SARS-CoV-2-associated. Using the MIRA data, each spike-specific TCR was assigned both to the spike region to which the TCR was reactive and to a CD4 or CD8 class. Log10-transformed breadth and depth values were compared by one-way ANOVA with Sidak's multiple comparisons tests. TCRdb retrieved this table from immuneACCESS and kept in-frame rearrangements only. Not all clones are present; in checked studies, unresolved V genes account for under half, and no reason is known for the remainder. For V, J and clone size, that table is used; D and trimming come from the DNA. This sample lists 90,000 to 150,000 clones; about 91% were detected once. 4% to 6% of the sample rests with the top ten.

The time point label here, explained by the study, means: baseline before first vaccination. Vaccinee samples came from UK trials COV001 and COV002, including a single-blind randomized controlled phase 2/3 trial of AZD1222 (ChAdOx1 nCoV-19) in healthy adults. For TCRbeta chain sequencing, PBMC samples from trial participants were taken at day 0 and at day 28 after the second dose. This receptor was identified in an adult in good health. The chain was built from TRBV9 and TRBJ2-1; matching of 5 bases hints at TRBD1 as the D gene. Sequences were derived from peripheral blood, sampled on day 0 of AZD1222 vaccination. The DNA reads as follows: TGTGCCAGCAGCGCCCTCGATACAGGAACTGAGCAGTTCTTC. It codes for CASSALDTGTEQFF. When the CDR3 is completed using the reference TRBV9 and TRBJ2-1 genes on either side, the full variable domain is DSGVTQTPKHLITATGQRVTLRCSPRSGDLSVYWYQQSLDQGLQFLIQYYNGEERAKGNILERFSAQQFPDLHSELNLSSLELGDSALYFCASSALDTGTEQFFGPGTRLTVL.